This entry concerns a single T cell receptor beta chain. The antigen is undetermined. The data were obtained in a study of T cells in Graves' hyperthyroidism and ophthalmopathy. J gave up 6 bases and V 6 bases, and 7 bases lay outside the gene matches. Germline V lookup: CDR1 MDHEN, CDR2 SYDVKM. This CDR3 spans 14 amino acids. Patients were excluded for uncontrolled infection, other autoimmune disease, pregnancy or lactation. Blood was sampled at initial diagnosis of hyperthyroidism, prior to onset of any ophthalmopathy symptoms. The PBMCs were taken from approximately 9.7 ml of fresh peripheral blood. Whole-study findings and limits: Within blood appeared most thyroid clonotypes that had expanded above 0.001.

Amplified TCR beta CDR3 regions derived from RNA transcripts. An initial round of RT-PCR targeting the TCR CDR3 relied on the HTBI primer set. Via MiXCR, TCRdb re-called the multiplex PCR reads, giving one row per CDR3 protein. Of about 260,000 distinct CDR3 sequences in the sample, approximately 26% were seen once. This chain links TRBV28 with TRBJ2-7; 11 nucleotides agree with TRBD2. The material sequenced was blood. This clonotype originated in a man aged 40-50 years with Graves' hyperthyroidism that later progressed to Graves' ophthalmopathy. DNA for the CDR3: TGTGCCAGCAGACTACTAGCGGGAGCACCCGAGCAGTACTTC. Translated, it gives CASRLLAGAPEQYF.